Listed below are T cell receptor beta chains from one sample, sequenced in a study of shared clonotypes between healthy human individuals. This table comes from immunoSEQ multiplex PCR, and its TCRdb copy is limited to in-frame clones, with some not included. This table holds 2,100,000 or so clones, 95% found once. The sequenced sample consisted of naive CD4+ T cells sorted from blood. The receptors shown here come from a man between 18 and 29 years old in good health. Each CDR3 is given with its conserved first and last residue. The D gene is left open where the match is weak. Part of the rows lack a size; the others show once, few, many or a class for expanded clones.

J gene	D gene	V gene	clone size	CDR3 protein	CDR3 DNA
TRBJ2-1	TRBD2	TRBV28	NA	CATGSGSGNEQFF	TGTGCTACGGGGAGCGGGAGCGGCAATGAGCAGTTCTTC
TRBJ2-7	TRBD1	TRBV10-3	NA	CAISEYVGDRGRSYEQYF	TGTGCCATCAGTGAGTACGTCGGGGACAGGGGGCGGTCCTACGAGCAGTACTTC
TRBJ2-1	TRBD1	TRBV5-4	once	CASSLEDRDSPEQFF	TGTGCCAGCAGCTTGGAGGACAGGGATAGTCCTGAGCAGTTCTTC
TRBJ1-2	TRBD1	TRBV29-1	once	CSAPGQGNYGYTF	TGCAGCGCGCCGGGACAGGGCAACTATGGCTACACCTTC
TRBJ2-7	TRBD2	TRBV5-4	NA	CASSPAGGSYEQYF	TGTGCCAGCAGCCCAGCGGGAGGGAGTTACGAGCAGTACTTC
TRBJ2-1	TRBD2	TRBV5-1	NA	CASSLDLAGLLFF	TGCGCCAGCAGCTTGGACCTAGCGGGATTGCTGTTCTTC
TRBJ2-3	TRBD2	TRBV19	NA	CASSSTGGRADTQYF	TGTGCCAGTAGTTCTACCGGCGGGAGGGCGGATACGCAGTATTTT
TRBJ2-7	NA	TRBV2	NA	CASRGRLKTYEQYF	TGTGCCAGCAGAGGACGGCTGAAAACCTACGAGCAGTACTTC
TRBJ2-5	TRBD1	TRBV6-6	NA	CASRSTGTGKETQYF	TGTGCCAGCAGATCGACCGGGACAGGGAAGGAGACCCAGTACTTC
TRBJ1-2	TRBD1	TRBV5-1	NA	CASSITGGGDGYTF	TGCGCCAGCAGCATTACAGGGGGCGGGGATGGCTACACCTTC
TRBJ2-5	TRBD2	TRBV28	NA	CASSKAGGWKTQYF	TGTGCCAGCTCCAAGGCGGGGGGCTGGAAGACCCAGTACTTC
TRBJ2-2	NA	TRBV7-3	NA	CASSLRALQGPGELFF	TGTGCCAGCAGCCTCCGGGCTTTACAGGGACCCGGGGAGCTGTTTTTT
TRBJ1-3	TRBD1	TRBV5-1	NA	CASSRTQGASSGNTIYF	TGCGCCAGCAGCCGAACGCAGGGGGCATCCTCTGGAAACACCATATATTTT
TRBJ1-4	NA	TRBV6-5	NA	CASSYGHNEKLFF	TGTGCCAGCAGTTATGGGCATAATGAAAAACTGTTTTTT
TRBJ1-6	NA	TRBV28	NA	CASSLSGPNSPLHF	TGTGCCAGCAGTTTAAGCGGGCCAAATTCACCCCTCCACTTT
TRBJ2-7	NA	TRBV6-1	NA	CASSLNDGIPYEQYF	TGTGCCAGCAGTTTGAACGATGGTATACCCTACGAGCAGTACTTC
TRBJ1-5	NA	TRBV6-1	NA	CASSEVRPGGQPQHF	TGTGCCAGCAGTGAAGTCCGGCCAGGCGGTCAGCCCCAGCATTTT
TRBJ1-2	NA	TRBV6-5	NA	CASSLDKNYGYTF	TGTGCCAGCAGCCTGGACAAAAACTATGGCTACACCTTC
TRBJ2-7	NA	TRBV30	NA	CAWSPPGTWGYEQYF	TGTGCCTGGAGTCCTCCCGGGACTTGGGGGTACGAGCAGTACTTC
TRBJ1-5	NA	TRBV28	once	CASRAPGTQPQHF	TGTGCCAGTCGCGCCCCTGGTACTCAGCCCCAGCATTTT
TRBJ1-3	NA	TRBV6-5	NA	CASSRGEGNTIYF	TGTGCCAGCAGCAGGGGTGAAGGAAACACCATATATTTT
TRBJ1-1	TRBD1	TRBV6-5	NA	CASSRDRKNTEAFF	TGTGCCAGCAGCCGGGACAGGAAGAACACTGAAGCTTTCTTT
TRBJ1-6	TRBD1	TRBV2	NA	CASKDRVGSPLHF	TGTGCCAGTAAAGACAGGGTTGGTTCCCCCCTCCACTTT
TRBJ1-2	TRBD1	TRBV7-2	NA	CASSLALTGVGYTF	TGTGCCAGCAGCTTAGCCCTTACAGGGGTAGGCTACACCTTC
TRBJ1-6	NA	TRBV9	NA	CASSPGTLGALHF	TGTGCCAGCAGCCCGGGGACCCTTGGGGCCCTCCACTTT
TRBJ2-5	TRBD2	TRBV11-2	NA	CASSFGGELQETQYF	TGTGCCAGCAGCTTCGGGGGGGAACTCCAAGAGACCCAGTACTTC
TRBJ1-4	NA	TRBV28	once	CASTPGYAFHATNEKLFF	TGTGCCAGCACACCGGGCTACGCGTTCCACGCAACTAATGAAAAACTGTTTTTT
TRBJ2-5	TRBD1	TRBV5-5	NA	CASSLGIQGSQETQYF	TGTGCCAGCAGCCTTGGGATACAGGGGAGCCAAGAGACCCAGTACTTC